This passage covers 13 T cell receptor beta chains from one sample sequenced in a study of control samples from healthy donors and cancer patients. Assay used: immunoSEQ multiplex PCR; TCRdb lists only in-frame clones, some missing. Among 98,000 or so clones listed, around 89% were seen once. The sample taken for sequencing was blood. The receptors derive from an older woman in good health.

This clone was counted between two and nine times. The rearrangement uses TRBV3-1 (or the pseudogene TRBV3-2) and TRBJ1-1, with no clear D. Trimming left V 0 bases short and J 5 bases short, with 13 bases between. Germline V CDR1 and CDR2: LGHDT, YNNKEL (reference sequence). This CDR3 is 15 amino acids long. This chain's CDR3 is CASSQELVRRTEAFF. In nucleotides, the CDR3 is TGTGCCAGCAGCCAAGAATTGGTCCGGAGGACTGAAGCTTTCTTT.

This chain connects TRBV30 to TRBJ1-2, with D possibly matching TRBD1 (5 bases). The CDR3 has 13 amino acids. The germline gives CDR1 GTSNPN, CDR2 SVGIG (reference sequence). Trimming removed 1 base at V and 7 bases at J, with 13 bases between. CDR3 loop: CAWSDRLDLGYTF. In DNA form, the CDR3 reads TGTGCCTGGAGTGACAGGCTGGATCTTGGCTACACCTTC.

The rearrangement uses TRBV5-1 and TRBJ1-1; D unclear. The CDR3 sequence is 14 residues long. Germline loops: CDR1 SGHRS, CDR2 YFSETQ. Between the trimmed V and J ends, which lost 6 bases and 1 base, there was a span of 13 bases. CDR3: CASKGVVGNTEAFF. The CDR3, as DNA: TGCGCCAGCAAGGGCGTTGTAGGGAACACTGAAGCTTTCTTT. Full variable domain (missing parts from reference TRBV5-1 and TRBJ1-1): KAGVTQTPRYLIKTRGQQVTLSCSPISGHRSVSWYQQTPGQGLQFLFEYFSETQRNKGNFPGRFSGRQFSNSRSEMNVSTLELGDSALYLCASKGVVGNTEAFFGQGTRLTVV.

CDR3: CSAPWTQKAFF. DNA of the CDR3: TGCAGTGCCCCGTGGACACAAAAAGCTTTCTTT. The chain links TRBV20-1 to TRBJ1-1; D may be TRBD1 (5 bases). V lost 6 bases, J lost 9 bases, and 14 bases lay in between. The CDR3 length is 11 residues. Germline lookup yields CDR1 DFQATT and CDR2 SNEGSKA (reference sequence).

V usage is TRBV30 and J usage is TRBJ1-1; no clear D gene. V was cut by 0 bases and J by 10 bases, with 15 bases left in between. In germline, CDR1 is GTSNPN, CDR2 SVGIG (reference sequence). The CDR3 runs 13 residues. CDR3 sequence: CAWSVGGYGVAFF. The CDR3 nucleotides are TGTGCCTGGAGTGTCGGAGGGTACGGCGTAGCTTTCTTT.

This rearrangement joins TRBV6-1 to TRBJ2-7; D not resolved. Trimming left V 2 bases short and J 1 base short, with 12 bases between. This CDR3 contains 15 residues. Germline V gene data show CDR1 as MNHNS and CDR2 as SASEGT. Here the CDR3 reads CASSERQDLSYEQYF. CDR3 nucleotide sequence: TGTGCCAGCAGTGAACGGCAGGATCTATCCTACGAGCAGTACTTC.

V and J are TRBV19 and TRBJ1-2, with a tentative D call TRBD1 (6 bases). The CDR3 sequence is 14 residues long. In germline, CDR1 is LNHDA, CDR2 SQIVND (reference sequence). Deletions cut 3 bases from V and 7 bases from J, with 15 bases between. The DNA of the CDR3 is TGTGCCAGTAGTATGCTACAGGGTAAGAGTGGCTACACCTTC. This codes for CASSMLQGKSGYTF. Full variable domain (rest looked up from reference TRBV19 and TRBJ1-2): DGGITQSPKYLFRKEGQNVTLSCEQNLNHDAMYWYRQDPGQGLRLIYYSQIVNDFQKGDIAEGYSVSREKKESFPLTVTSAQKNPTAFYLCASSMLQGKSGYTFGSGTRLTVV.

Here the CDR3 reads CASSLTSGYHTEAFF. DNA for the CDR3: TGTGCCAGCAGCTTGACTTCAGGGTATCACACTGAAGCTTTCTTT. The V gene is TRBV7-3, the J gene TRBJ1-1, with D possibly matching TRBD1 (5 bases). The germline V and J ends were trimmed by 3 bases and 3 bases, with 14 bases remaining between them. The CDR3 is 15 residues long. From germline, CDR1 is SGHTA and CDR2 FQGTGA.

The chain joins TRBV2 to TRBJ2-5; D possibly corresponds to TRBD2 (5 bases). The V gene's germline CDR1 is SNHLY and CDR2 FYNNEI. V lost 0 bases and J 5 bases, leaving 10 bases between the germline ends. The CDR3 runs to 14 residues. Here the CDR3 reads CASSEAEGSETQYF. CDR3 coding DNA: TGTGCCAGCAGTGAAGCTGAGGGATCGGAGACCCAGTACTTC.

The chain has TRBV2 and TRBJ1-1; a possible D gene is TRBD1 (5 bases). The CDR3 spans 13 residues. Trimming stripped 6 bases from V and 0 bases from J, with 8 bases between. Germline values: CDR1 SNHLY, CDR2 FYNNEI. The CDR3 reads CASRGLMNTEAFF. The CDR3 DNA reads TGTGCCAGCAGGGGACTTATGAACACTGAAGCTTTCTTT.

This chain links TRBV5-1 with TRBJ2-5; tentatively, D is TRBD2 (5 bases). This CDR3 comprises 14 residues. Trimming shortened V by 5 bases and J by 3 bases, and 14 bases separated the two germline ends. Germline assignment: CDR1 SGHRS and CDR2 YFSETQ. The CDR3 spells CASSRGAGEETQYF. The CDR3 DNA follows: TGCGCCAGCAGTCGGGGAGCCGGGGAAGAGACCCAGTACTTC.

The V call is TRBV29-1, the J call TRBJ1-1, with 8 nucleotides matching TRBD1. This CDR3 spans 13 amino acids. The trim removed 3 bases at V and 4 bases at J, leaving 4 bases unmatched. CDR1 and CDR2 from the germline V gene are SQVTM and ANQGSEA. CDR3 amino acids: CSVDPTGGTEAFF. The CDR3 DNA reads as TGCAGCGTTGACCCTACAGGGGGCACTGAAGCTTTCTTT. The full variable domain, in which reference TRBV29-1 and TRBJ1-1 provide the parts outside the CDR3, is SAVISQKPSRDICQRGTSLTIQCQVDSQVTMMFWYRQQPGQSLTLIATANQGSEATYESGFVIDKFPISRPNLTFSTLTVSNMSPEDSSIYLCSVDPTGGTEAFFGQGTRLTVV.

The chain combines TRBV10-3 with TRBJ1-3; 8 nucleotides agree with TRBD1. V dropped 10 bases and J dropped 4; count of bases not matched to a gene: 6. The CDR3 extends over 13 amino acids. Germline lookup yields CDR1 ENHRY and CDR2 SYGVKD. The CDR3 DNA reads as TGTGCCACGTTGACAGGGGACGGAAACACCATATATTTT. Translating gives CATLTGDGNTIYF.